This entry lists 3 T cell receptor beta chains sequenced from one sample in a study of blood T cell repertoires in COVID-19. Here immunoSEQ multiplex PCR was the method, and the copy in TCRdb shows in-frame clones only, minus some. The sample has about 390,000 clones; roughly 89% are singletons. The sequenced material came from PBMCs or T cells enriched from blood (not recorded which). All receptors derive from a woman aged 50 to 65 who had recovered from COVID-19.

The chain links TRBV3-1 (or the pseudogene TRBV3-2) to TRBJ1-5, with D unclear. The V and J ends lost 2 bases and 0 bases respectively, with 8 bases between them. CDR1 is LGHDT, CDR2 YNNKEL, per germline (reference sequence). This CDR3 is built from 15 residues. DNA for the CDR3: TGTGCCAGCAGCCAATGGGGAGATAGCAATCAGCCCCAGCATTTT. It specifies CASSQWGDSNQPQHF.

This sequence joins TRBV3-1 (or the pseudogene TRBV3-2) and TRBJ1-2; D may be TRBD1 (6 bases). The V end was cut by 6 bases, the J end by 4 bases, with 21 bases between. The CDR3 has 16 residues. Germline loops: CDR1 LGHDT, CDR2 YNNKEL (reference sequence). The CDR3 protein is CASRGMVTGQGYGYTF. CDR3 nucleotides: TGTGCCAGCAGGGGGATGGTCACAGGGCAGGGCTATGGCTACACCTTC.

This chain links TRBV29-1 with TRBJ1-1, with unresolved D. The CDR3 is 13 amino acids. CDR1 and CDR2 (germline): SQVTM, ANQGSEA. V shed 1 base and J shed 5 bases, with 11 bases lying between them. In nucleotides, the CDR3 is TGCAGCGTTGAAGGGCGGCGGAGGACTGAAGCTTTCTTT. Translation gives CSVEGRRRTEAFF.